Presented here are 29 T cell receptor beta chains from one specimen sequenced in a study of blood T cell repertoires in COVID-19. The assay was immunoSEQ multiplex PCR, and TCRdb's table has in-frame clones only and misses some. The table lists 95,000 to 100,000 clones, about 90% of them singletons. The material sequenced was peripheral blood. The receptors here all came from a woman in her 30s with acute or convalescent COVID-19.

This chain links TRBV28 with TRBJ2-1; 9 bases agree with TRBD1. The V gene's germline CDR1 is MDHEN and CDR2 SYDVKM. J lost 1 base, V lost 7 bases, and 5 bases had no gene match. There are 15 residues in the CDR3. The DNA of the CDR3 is TGTGCCAGCAACGACGGACAGGGGTCCTACAATGAGCAGTTCTTC. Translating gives CASNDGQGSYNEQFF.

The CDR3 sequence: CASSEGLAGVDEQFF. The CDR3 DNA reads as TGTGCCAGCAGTGAGGGACTAGCGGGGGTCGATGAGCAGTTCTTC. The chain joins TRBV2 to TRBJ2-1, with 14 positions matching TRBD2. Germline V gene lookup returns CDR1 SNHLY and CDR2 FYNNEI. V was clipped by 3 bases and J by 8 bases; unmatched bases: 3. This CDR3 spans 15 amino acids.

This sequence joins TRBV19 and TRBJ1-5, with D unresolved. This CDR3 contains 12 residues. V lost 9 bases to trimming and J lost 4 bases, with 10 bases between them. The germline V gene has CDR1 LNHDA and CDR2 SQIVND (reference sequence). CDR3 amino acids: CASRDLNQPQHF. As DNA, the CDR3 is TGTGCCAGCCGGGATTTAAATCAGCCCCAGCATTTT.

The CDR3 sequence: CASILQGGANVLTF. The CDR3 DNA reads TGTGCCAGCATCCTCCAGGGGGGGGCCAACGTCCTGACTTTC. J is TRBJ2-6 and V is TRBV11-2; D is perhaps TRBD1 (6 bases). Trimming left V 7 bases short and J 4 bases short, with 11 bases between. This CDR3 has 14 residues. Germline values: CDR1 SGHAT, CDR2 FQNNGV. Full variable domain (remainder filled in from reference TRBV11-2 and TRBJ2-6): EAGVAQSPRYKIIEKRQSVAFWCNPISGHATLYWYQQILGQGPKLLIQFQNNGVVDDSQLPKDRFSAERLKGVDSTLKIQPAKLEDSAVYLCASILQGGANVLTFGAGSRLTVL.

The CDR3 DNA sequence: TGTGCCAGCATCCCTTCCGTATTCAGGGGGAGCATTCAGTACTTC. Its translation: CASIPSVFRGSIQYF. V usage is TRBV28 and J usage is TRBJ2-4; 7 nucleotides line up with TRBD1. Germline CDR1 and CDR2: MDHEN and SYDVKM. J gave up 9 bases and V 7 bases, and 15 bases lay outside the gene matches. CDR3 length: 15 amino acids.

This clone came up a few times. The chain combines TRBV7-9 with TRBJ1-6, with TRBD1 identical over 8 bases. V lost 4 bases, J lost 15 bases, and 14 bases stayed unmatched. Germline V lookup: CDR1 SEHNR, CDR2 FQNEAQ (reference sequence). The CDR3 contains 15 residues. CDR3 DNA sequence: TGTGCCAGCAGCTATAACGACAGGGGCGAGGAAATCCTCCACTTT. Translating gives CASSYNDRGEEILHF.

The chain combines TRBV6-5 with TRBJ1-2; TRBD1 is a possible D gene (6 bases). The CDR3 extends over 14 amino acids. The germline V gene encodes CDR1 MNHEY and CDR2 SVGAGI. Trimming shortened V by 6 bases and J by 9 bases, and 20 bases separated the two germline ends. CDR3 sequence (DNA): TGTGCCAGCAGATTGGACAGCTCCCTCTTGAGCTACACCTTC. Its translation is CASRLDSSLLSYTF.

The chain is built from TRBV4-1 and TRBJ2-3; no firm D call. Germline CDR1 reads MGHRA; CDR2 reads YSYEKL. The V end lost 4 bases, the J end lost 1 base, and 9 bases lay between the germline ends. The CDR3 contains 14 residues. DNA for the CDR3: TGCGCCAGCAGCCCGCGCTTGGGCACAGATACGCAGTATTTT. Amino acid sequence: CASSPRLGTDTQYF.

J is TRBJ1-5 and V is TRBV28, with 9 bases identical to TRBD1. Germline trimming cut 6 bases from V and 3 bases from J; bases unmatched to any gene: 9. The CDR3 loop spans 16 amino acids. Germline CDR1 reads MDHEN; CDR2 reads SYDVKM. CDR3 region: CASSPPGQGANQPQHF. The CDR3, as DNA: TGTGCCAGCAGCCCACCGGGACAGGGCGCCAATCAGCCCCAGCATTTT.

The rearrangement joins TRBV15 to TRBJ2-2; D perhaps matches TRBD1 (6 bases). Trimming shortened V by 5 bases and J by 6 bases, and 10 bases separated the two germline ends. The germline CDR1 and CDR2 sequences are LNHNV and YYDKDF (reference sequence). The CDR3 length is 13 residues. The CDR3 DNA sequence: TGTGCCACCAGCCCGACAGGCTCCGGGGAGCTGTTTTTT. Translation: CATSPTGSGELFF.

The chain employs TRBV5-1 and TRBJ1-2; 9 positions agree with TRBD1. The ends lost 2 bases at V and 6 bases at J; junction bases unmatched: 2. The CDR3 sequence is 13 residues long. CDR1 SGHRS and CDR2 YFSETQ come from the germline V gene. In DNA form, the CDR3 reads TGCGCCAGCAGCTTACAGGGGGCCGATGGCTACACCTTC. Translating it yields CASSLQGADGYTF.

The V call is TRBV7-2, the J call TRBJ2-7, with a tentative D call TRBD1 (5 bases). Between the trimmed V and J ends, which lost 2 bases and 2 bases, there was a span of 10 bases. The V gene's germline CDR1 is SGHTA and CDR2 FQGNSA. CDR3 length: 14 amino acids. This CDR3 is CASSLRAGTYEQYF. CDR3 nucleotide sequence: TGTGCCAGCAGCTTACGGGCAGGGACCTACGAGCAGTACTTC.

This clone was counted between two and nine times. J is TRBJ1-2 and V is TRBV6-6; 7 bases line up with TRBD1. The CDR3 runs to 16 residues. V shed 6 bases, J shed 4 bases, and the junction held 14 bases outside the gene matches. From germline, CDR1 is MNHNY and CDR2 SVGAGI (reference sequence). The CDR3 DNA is TGTGCCAGCAGCCCAGTGACAGGGTTTTCGGTCTATGGCTACACCTTC. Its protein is CASSPVTGFSVYGYTF.

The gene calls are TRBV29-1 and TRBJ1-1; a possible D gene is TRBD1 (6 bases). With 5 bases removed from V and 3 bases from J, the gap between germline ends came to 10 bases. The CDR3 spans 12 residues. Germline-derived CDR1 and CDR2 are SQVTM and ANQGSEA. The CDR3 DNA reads TGCAGCGTTATGACAGGCGACACTGAAGCTTTCTTT. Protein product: CSVMTGDTEAFF.

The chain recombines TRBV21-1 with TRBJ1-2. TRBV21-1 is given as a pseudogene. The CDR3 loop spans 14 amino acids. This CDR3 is CASSIGTPRFPDTF. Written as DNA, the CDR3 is TGTGCCAGCAGCATCGGGACTCCGCGTTTTCCGGACACCTTC.

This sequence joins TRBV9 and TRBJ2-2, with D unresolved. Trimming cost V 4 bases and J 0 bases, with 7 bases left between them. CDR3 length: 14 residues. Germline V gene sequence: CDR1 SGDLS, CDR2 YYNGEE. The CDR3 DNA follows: TGTGCCAGCAGCCCCTACCCGAACACCGGGGAGCTGTTTTTT. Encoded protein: CASSPYPNTGELFF.

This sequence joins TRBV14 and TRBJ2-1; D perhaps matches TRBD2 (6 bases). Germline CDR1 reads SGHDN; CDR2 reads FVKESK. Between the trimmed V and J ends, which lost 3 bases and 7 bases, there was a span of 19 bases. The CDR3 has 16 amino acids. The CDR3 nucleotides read TGTGCCAGCAGCCAGACCCCGCGGGGAGGTAGGAATGAGCAGTTCTTC. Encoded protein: CASSQTPRGGRNEQFF.

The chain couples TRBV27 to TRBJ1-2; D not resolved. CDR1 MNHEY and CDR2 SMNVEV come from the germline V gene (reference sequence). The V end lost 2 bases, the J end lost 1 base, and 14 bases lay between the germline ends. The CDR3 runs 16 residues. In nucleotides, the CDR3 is TGTGCCAGCAGTTTAAGTATCGGTTACCATAACTATGGCTACACCTTC. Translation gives CASSLSIGYHNYGYTF.

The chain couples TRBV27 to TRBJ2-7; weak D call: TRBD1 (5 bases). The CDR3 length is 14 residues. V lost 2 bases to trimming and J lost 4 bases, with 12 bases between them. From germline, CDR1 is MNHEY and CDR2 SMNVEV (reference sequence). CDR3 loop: CASSLKSPGYEQYF. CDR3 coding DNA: TGTGCCAGCAGTTTAAAATCACCAGGGTACGAGCAGTACTTC.

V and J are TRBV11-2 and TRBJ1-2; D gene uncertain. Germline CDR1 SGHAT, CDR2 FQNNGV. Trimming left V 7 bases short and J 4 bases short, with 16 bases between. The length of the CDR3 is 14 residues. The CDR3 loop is CASTPGSRGYGYTF. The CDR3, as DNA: TGTGCCAGCACCCCCGGGAGCCGGGGCTATGGCTACACCTTC.

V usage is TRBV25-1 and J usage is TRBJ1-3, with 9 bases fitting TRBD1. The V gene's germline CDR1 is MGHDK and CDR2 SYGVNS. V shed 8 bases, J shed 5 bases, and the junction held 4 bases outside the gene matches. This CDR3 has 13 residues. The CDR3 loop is CASGTGPRNTIYF. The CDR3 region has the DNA TGTGCCAGCGGGACAGGGCCAAGAAACACCATATATTTT.

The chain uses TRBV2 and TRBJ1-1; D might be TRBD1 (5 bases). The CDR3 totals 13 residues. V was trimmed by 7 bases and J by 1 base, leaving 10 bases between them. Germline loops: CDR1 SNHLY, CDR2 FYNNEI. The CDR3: CASNTGENTEAFF. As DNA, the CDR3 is TGTGCCAGCAATACAGGAGAGAACACTGAAGCTTTCTTT.

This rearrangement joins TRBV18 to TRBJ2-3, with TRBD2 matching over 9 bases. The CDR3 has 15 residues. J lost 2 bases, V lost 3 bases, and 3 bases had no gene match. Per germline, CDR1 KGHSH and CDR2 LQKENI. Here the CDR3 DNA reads TGTGCCAGCTCACCCAGCGGGGGGCACACAGATACGCAGTATTTT. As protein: CASSPSGGHTDTQYF.

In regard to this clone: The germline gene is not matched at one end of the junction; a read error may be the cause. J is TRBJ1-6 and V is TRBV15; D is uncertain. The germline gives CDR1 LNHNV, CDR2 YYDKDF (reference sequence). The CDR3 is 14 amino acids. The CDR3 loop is CATSLDTYNSPLHF. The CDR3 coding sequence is TGTGCCACCAGCCTTGACACCTACAATTCACCCCTCCACTTT.

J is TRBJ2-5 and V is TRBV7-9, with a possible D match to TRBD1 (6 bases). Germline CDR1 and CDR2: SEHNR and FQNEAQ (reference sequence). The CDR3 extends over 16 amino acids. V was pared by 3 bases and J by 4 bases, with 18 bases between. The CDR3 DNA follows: TGTGCCAGCAGCTTCGGTGCAGGGGTGATCCCAGAGACCCAGTACTTC. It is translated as CASSFGAGVIPETQYF.

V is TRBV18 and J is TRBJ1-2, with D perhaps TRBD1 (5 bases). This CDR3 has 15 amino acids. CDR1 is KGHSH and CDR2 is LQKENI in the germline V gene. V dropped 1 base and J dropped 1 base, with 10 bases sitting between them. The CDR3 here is CASSPQGSYNYGYTF. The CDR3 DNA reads TGTGCCAGCTCACCACAGGGGTCTTATAACTATGGCTACACCTTC.

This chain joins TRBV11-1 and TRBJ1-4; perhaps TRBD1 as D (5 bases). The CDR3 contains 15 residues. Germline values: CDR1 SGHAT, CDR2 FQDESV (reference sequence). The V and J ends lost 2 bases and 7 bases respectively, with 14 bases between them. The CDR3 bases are TGTGCCAGCAGCTTAAAGGGGCCGGCGAGTGAAAAACTGTTTTTT. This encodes CASSLKGPASEKLFF.

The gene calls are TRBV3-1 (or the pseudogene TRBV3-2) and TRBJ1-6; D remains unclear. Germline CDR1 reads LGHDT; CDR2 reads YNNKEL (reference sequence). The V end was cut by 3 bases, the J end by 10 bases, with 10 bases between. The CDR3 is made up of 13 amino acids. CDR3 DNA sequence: TGTGCCAGCAGCCATTCAGGTGGGTCACCCCTCCACTTT. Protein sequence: CASSHSGGSPLHF.

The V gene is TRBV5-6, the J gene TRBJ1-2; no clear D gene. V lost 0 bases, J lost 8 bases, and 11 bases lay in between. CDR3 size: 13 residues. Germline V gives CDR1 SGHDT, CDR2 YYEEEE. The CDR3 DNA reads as TGTGCCAGCAGCTTGGACGGAGGGCTGGGCTACACCTTC. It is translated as CASSLDGGLGYTF.